The T cell receptor (beta chain) described here comes from a study of blood T cell repertoires in COVID-19. Before being deemed recovered, Cohort 3 donors had two negative PCRs, clearance, or symptom resolution. Method: immunoSEQ multiplex PCR; TCRdb's copy keeps in-frame clones and lacks some. The sample consists of a few hundred thousand clones, roughly 87% of them appearing once. Trimming took off 3 bases at V and 1 base at J, with 6 bases between the two ends. The germline gives CDR1 LNHDA, CDR2 SQIVND (reference sequence). The CDR3 runs to 13 residues. The chain carries TRBV19 and TRBJ2-5; D is unclear. This clonotype was obtained from a woman in her fifties or sixties who had recovered from COVID-19. The sequencing input was PBMCs or T cells enriched from blood (not recorded which). CDR3 protein: CASSILVQETQYF. CDR3 coding DNA: TGTGCCAGTAGTATTCTAGTCCAAGAGACCCAGTACTTC. The full variable domain, with the rest looked up from reference TRBV19 and TRBJ2-5, is DGGITQSPKYLFRKEGQNVTLSCEQNLNHDAMYWYRQDPGQGLRLIYYSQIVNDFQKGDIAEGYSVSREKKESFPLTVTSAQKNPTAFYLCASSILVQETQYFGPGTRLLVL.